These T cell receptor beta chains were read from a single sample in a study of identical twins. TCRdb analysed the 5' RACE reads with MiXCR anew, one entry per CDR3 protein. This repertoire shows roughly 720,000 distinct CDR3 sequences, 15% to 20% found once; its top ten account for around 14%. These data are also associated with another study on T cells expressing NK-cell markers.

Sequencing used PBMCs. Every receptor here comes from a woman between 18 and 30 years old in good health. Both conserved end residues are part of each CDR3. Fields, in order: D gene, clone size, J gene, V gene, CDR3 DNA, CDR3 protein. A D gene is named only where the DNA matches it firmly. Not all rows give a size; the values are once, few, many and, for expanded clones, a class.

TRBD1,few,TRBJ1-4,TRBV12-3/TRBV12-4,TGTGCCAGCAGTTTGTACAGGACAGGGGGTGAAAAACTGTTTTTT,CASSLYRTGGEKLFF
TRBD1,NA,TRBJ2-2,TRBV6-1,TGTGCCAGCAGCGACAGGGGAGGAACCGGGGAGCTGTTTTTT,CASSDRGGTGELFF
TRBD1,NA,TRBJ1-6,TRBV12-3/TRBV12-4,TGTGCCAGCAGTTCAACCAGGGGGTGGTATAATTCACCCCTCCACTTT,CASSSTRGWYNSPLHF
NA,NA,TRBJ1-1,TRBV18,TGTGCCAGCTCCGGGTACAGGGCAAACACTGAAGCTTTCTTT,CASSGYRANTEAFF
NA,few,TRBJ2-3,TRBV7-9,TGTGCCAGCAGCTACAAACCGGGACACAAAAACACAGATACGCAGTATTTT,CASSYKPGHKNTDTQYF
NA,NA,TRBJ2-1,TRBV12-3/TRBV12-4,TGTGCCAGCAGTTTGAGGCGGTACAATGAGCAGTTCTTC,CASSLRRYNEQFF
NA,NA,TRBJ1-4,TRBV20-1,TGCAGTGCCCGAGGGGGGGCTCATGAAAAACTGTTTTTT,CSARGGAHEKLFF
TRBD2,few,TRBJ2-3,TRBV7-6,TGTGCCAGCAGCCCGGGGACTAGCGGTTCTCGCACAGATACGCAGTATTTT,CASSPGTSGSRTDTQYF
TRBD2,NA,TRBJ2-7,TRBV7-9,TGTGCCAGCAGCTTAGGGACTAGCGCCCGCGAGCAGTACTTC,CASSLGTSAREQYF
NA,few,TRBJ2-1,TRBV12-3/TRBV12-4,TGTGCCGCCTCGGCTTACAATGAGCAGTTCTTC,CAASAYNEQFF
NA,few,TRBJ2-5,TRBV29-1,TGCAGCGTTGACACAGCTGTCTCGACCCAGTACTTC,CSVDTAVSTQYF
NA,few,TRBJ2-3,TRBV12-3/TRBV12-4,TGTGCCAGCAGTTTAGGTTTAAGGAGGAGCACAGATACGCAGTATTTT,CASSLGLRRSTDTQYF
NA,NA,TRBJ2-3,TRBV6-1,TGTGCCACCTGGGGCGGAGTTACAGATACGCAGTATTTT,CATWGGVTDTQYF
NA,NA,TRBJ2-7,TRBV29-1,TGCAGCGTTCAGACAGTAACCTACGAGCAGTACTTC,CSVQTVTYEQYF
NA,NA,TRBJ1-2,TRBV27,TGTGCCAGCAGTTTATCAATGAGTGGCGGTTACGGCTATGGCTACACCTTC,CASSLSMSGGYGYGYTF
TRBD2,few,TRBJ2-1,TRBV20-1,TGCAGTGACGCGGGGGGCGGGGGTTCCTACAATGAGCAGTTCTTC,CSDAGGGGSYNEQFF
NA,NA,TRBJ2-1,TRBV28,TGTGCCAGTTTGGGAGGTGGCGTTTATGAGCAGTTCTTC,CASLGGGVYEQFF
NA,many,TRBJ2-1,TRBV7-2,TGTGCCAGCAGCTTGACTCGACAAGGAGATGAGCAGTTCTTC,CASSLTRQGDEQFF
TRBD1,few,TRBJ2-5,TRBV14,TGTGCCAGCAGCCTGACCCGGGACAGGAAAGAGACCCAGTACTTC,CASSLTRDRKETQYF
TRBD1,few,TRBJ2-1,TRBV10-1,TGCGCCAGCAGTGCCACCGGGACAGGGAATCGGAATGAGCAGTTCTTC,CASSATGTGNRNEQFF
NA,NA,TRBJ2-1,TRBV6-2/TRBV6-3,TGTGCCAGCAGTTACCCAGGACAGCACAATGAGCAGTTCTTC,CASSYPGQHNEQFF
NA,few,TRBJ1-4,TRBV6-1,TGTGCCAGCAGAACCGGGTTGCAAGGAAAACTGTTTTTT,CASRTGLQGKLFF
NA,many,TRBJ2-2,TRBV12-3/TRBV12-4,TGTGCCAGCGGCTCCCAGAGGAACACCGGGGAGCTGTTTTTT,CASGSQRNTGELFF
NA,NA,TRBJ2-5,TRBV2,TGTGCCAGCAGTGCATGGGTGAAAGAGACCCAGTACTTC,CASSAWVKETQYF
NA,few,TRBJ1-2,TRBV12-3/TRBV12-4,TGTGCCAGCAACCCCGGAGGGGTTTCGGGCTACACCTTC,CASNPGGVSGYTF
TRBD2,many,TRBJ2-5,TRBV5-1,TGCGCCAGCAGCTTGGGGACTAGCCAAGAGACCCAGTACTTC,CASSLGTSQETQYF
NA,NA,TRBJ1-2,TRBV7-9,TGTGCCAGCAGCTTGTCCCGACAGACCTATGGCTACACCTTC,CASSLSRQTYGYTF
TRBD1,many,TRBJ2-2,TRBV6-1,TGTGCCAGCAGTCGAACAGGGGACACCGGGGAGCTGTTTTTT,CASSRTGDTGELFF
NA,few,TRBJ2-3,TRBV12-3/TRBV12-4,TGTGCCAGCAGTCCGCTAGCCGCCACAGATACGCAGTATTTT,CASSPLAATDTQYF
TRBD2,few,TRBJ2-1,TRBV6-5,TGTGCCAGCAGTTACTGGACTAGCGGGAGGGATGAGCAGTTCTTC,CASSYWTSGRDEQFF
NA,few,TRBJ1-3,TRBV5-5,TGTGCCAGCAGCCAGGGTCCTAGCTCTGGAAACACCATATATTTT,CASSQGPSSGNTIYF
NA,NA,TRBJ2-1,TRBV11-2,TGTGCCAGCAGCTTGGAACCCGGGGCCACTAAGTTCTTC,CASSLEPGATKFF
NA,few,TRBJ2-3,TRBV6-1,TGTGCCACGGGTCTTCTCGGGGCAGATACGCAGTATTTT,CATGLLGADTQYF
NA,NA,TRBJ2-7,TRBV5-1,TGCGCCAGCAGCTTGGAAGGGGCCAACTACGAGCAGTACTTC,CASSLEGANYEQYF
NA,few,TRBJ2-4,TRBV20-1,TGCAGTGCTAGACTCCCCGGGACAGCCAAAAACATTCAGTACTTC,CSARLPGTAKNIQYF
TRBD1,NA,TRBJ2-1,TRBV10-3,TGTGCCATCAGCCGGGACAGGGCTTACAATGAGCAGTTCTTC,CAISRDRAYNEQFF